This T cell receptor (beta chain) was captured by sequencing in a study of blood T cell repertoires in COVID-19. Turning to the study itself: The study drew acute and convalescent COVID-19 samples from the United States, Italy and Spain.

This CDR3 contains 14 residues. J lost 4 bases, V lost 2 bases, and 4 bases had no gene match. Germline values: CDR1 MDHEN, CDR2 SYDVKM. TCRdb's table, derived via immunoSEQ multiplex PCR, lists solely in-frame clones and lacks some. This table holds approximately 250,000 clones, approximately 85% found once. The sequenced sample was PBMCs or T cells enriched from blood (not recorded which). The chain has TRBV28 and TRBJ1-2; TRBD1 aligns across 7 bases. The TCR originated in a woman in her twenties or thirties who had recovered from COVID-19. CDR3 nucleotides: TGTGCCAGCAGTTTAACAGGGACAGTCTATGGCTACACCTTC. Translating gives CASSLTGTVYGYTF.